This record covers a single T cell receptor beta chain. The germline gives CDR1 MNHEY, CDR2 SMNVEV (reference sequence). The CDR3 is made up of 13 amino acids. The data were obtained in a study of T cell clusters in autoimmune cytopenias. About 37,500 genome equivalents of blood DNA were amplified for TRB. One tube held mixed TRB-A and TRB-B primer pools for touch-down PCR. Each CDR3 protein gets one entry in TCRdb, which reprocessed the multiplex PCR reads and gives no DNA. The sample totals under 8,000 distinct CDR3 sequences. The same data also contributed to another study, on T cell repertoires in aging, cancer and after chemotherapy.

This receptor was identified in a human donor in good health. Sample: peripheral blood. J is TRBJ1-5 and V is TRBV27. Here the CDR3 reads CASSLSGRAPQHF.